Listed below are T cell receptor beta chains from one sample, sequenced in a study of cytomegalovirus exposure and HLA in healthy donors. Profiled with immunoSEQ multiplex PCR; TCRdb holds only in-frame clones, not every one. The table records some 160,000 clones, 84% of them present only once. Sequenced input: PBMCs. The receptors originated from a man aged 18 to 29 in good health and CMV-seronegative. CDR3s include the opening cysteine and the closing phenylalanine or tryptophan. The order of the fields is J gene, V gene, D gene, clone size, CDR3 DNA, CDR3 protein. A D gene is named only where the DNA matches it firmly. Some rows have no size entry. The others give once, few or many, or a class for an expanded clone.

TRBJ1-2,TRBV5-5,-,-,TGTGCCAGCAGCTCCGCAGGCCCTAACTATGGCTACACCTTC,CASSSAGPNYGYTF
TRBJ1-5,TRBV30,TRBD1,-,TGTGCCTGGAGTAGGGACAGAGATCAGCCCCAGCATTTT,CAWSRDRDQPQHF
TRBJ2-5,TRBV29-1,-,-,TGCAGCGTTGAAGAGGCAGGGGGGCCAGAGACCCAGTACTTC,CSVEEAGGPETQYF
TRBJ1-4,TRBV27,-,-,TGTGCCAGCAGTACCCAGGGGACCCCAGTTGCAACTAATGAAAAACTGTTTTTT,CASSTQGTPVATNEKLFF
TRBJ1-1,TRBV12-1,-,-,TGTGCCAGCAGCTTTGTTAGGGGGCCAGCTTTGAACACTGAAGCTTTCTTT,CASSFVRGPALNTEAFF
TRBJ1-1,TRBV28,-,-,TGTGCCAGCAGTTTACCCGCCGAGCTGAACACTGAAGCTTTCTTT,CASSLPAELNTEAFF
TRBJ2-3,TRBV27,TRBD1,-,TGTGCCAGCAGCATATCATCCGGGACAGCAGGCACAGATACGCAGTATTTT,CASSISSGTAGTDTQYF
TRBJ2-2,TRBV21-1,-,-,TGTGCCAGCAGCACCCGGGACAGGGGCACCGGGGAGCTGTTTTTT,CASSTRDRGTGELFF
TRBJ2-7,TRBV7-9,-,-,TGTGCCAGCAGCCCCGTGAGCTACGAGCAGTACTTC,CASSPVSYEQYF
TRBJ1-4,TRBV7-9,-,-,TGTGCCAGCAGCTCGACAGAGTCAACTAATGAAAAACTGTTTTTT,CASSSTESTNEKLFF
TRBJ2-4,TRBV29-1,TRBD1,-,TGCAGCGTTGCACAGGGGGTTGTGGGTAAAAACATTCAGTACTTC,CSVAQGVVGKNIQYF
TRBJ2-7,TRBV11-1,TRBD2,-,TGTGCCAGCAGCCTCGGACTAGCGGGAGCACCTCCCTACGAGCAGTACTTC,CASSLGLAGAPPYEQYF
TRBJ2-1,TRBV18,-,-,TGTGCCAGCAAACGGGACTCGACGAACGAGCAGTTCTTC,CASKRDSTNEQFF
TRBJ2-7,TRBV6-6,-,-,TGTGCCAGCAGAGACAGGAGTCACTACGAGCAGTACTTC,CASRDRSHYEQYF
TRBJ2-6,TRBV28,-,-,TGTGCCAGCAATCGACCCGACGGAGGCGCGGGGAACTCTGGGGCCAACGTCCTGACTTTC,CASNRPDGGAGNSGANVLTF
TRBJ1-6,TRBV19,-,-,TGTGCCACCCAAGGGAGTTCCTATAATTCACCCCTCCACTTT,CATQGSSYNSPLHF
TRBJ1-2,TRBV28,-,-,TGTGCCAGCAGCCTTACCGGGAGAGCTAACTATGGCTACACCTTC,CASSLTGRANYGYTF
TRBJ2-5,TRBV5-1,-,-,TGCGCCAGCAGCCCCAGACGCTTGCGGCAAGAGACCCAGTACTTC,CASSPRRLRQETQYF
TRBJ2-2,TRBV27,-,-,TGTGCCAGCAGTCTAGACTCCCCTGGGACCGGGGAGCTGTTTTTT,CASSLDSPGTGELFF
TRBJ2-3,TRBV4-3,TRBD1,once,TGCGCCAGCACCGGTTCGACAGGGGGCACAGATACGCAGTATTTT,CASTGSTGGTDTQYF
TRBJ2-3,TRBV9,-,-,TGTGCCAGCAGCGTATGGTTGGAGGGGTACACAGATACGCAGTATTTT,CASSVWLEGYTDTQYF
TRBJ1-6,TRBV6-6,-,-,TGTGCCACAACGTCCGGGACACCGAATTCACCCCTCCACTTT,CATTSGTPNSPLHF
TRBJ2-1,TRBV9,TRBD2,-,TGTGCCTCCAACGGGGGGGCGAATGAGCAGTTCTTC,CASNGGANEQFF
TRBJ1-5,TRBV6-5,-,-,TGTGCCAGCAGTTACTGGCAGGGTAAGAGGCCCCAGCATTTT,CASSYWQGKRPQHF
TRBJ1-1,TRBV15,-,-,TGTGCCACCAGCAGAGCCCCAAGCCTGCAGAACACTGAAGCTTTCTTT,CATSRAPSLQNTEAFF
TRBJ2-1,TRBV29-1,TRBD2,once,TGCAGCGTTCGTGAGGGGCTAGCGGGAGCCTCCTACAATGAGCAGTTCTTC,CSVREGLAGASYNEQFF
TRBJ2-2,TRBV5-4,-,-,TGTGCCAGCAGCTTGGCTCCGACAGGGAACACCGGGGAGCTGTTTTTT,CASSLAPTGNTGELFF
TRBJ1-2,TRBV7-2,-,-,TGTGCCAGCAGCTTAGTTTCAGGGAACTATGGCTACACCTTC,CASSLVSGNYGYTF
TRBJ1-3,TRBV9,-,few,TGTGCCAGCAGCGTTGGGCTCAGCTCTGGAAACACCATATATTTT,CASSVGLSSGNTIYF
TRBJ2-7,TRBV10-3,-,-,TGTGCCATCAGTGAGCCAGAGACTCCCTACGAGCAGTACTTC,CAISEPETPYEQYF